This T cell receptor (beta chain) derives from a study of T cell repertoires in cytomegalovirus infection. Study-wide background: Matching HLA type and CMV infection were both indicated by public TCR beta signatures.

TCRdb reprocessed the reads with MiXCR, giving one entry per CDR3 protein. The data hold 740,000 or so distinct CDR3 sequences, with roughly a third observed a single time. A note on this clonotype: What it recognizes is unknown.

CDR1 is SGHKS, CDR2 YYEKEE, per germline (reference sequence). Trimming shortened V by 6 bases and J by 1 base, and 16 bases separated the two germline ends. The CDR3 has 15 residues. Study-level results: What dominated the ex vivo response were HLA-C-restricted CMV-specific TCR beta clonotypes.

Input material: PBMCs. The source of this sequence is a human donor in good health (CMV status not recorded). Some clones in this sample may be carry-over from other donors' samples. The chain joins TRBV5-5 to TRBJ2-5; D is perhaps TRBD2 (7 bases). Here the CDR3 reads CASNLWGGRQETQYF. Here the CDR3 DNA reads TGTGCCAGCAACCTGTGGGGGGGGCGCCAAGAGACCCAGTACTTC.